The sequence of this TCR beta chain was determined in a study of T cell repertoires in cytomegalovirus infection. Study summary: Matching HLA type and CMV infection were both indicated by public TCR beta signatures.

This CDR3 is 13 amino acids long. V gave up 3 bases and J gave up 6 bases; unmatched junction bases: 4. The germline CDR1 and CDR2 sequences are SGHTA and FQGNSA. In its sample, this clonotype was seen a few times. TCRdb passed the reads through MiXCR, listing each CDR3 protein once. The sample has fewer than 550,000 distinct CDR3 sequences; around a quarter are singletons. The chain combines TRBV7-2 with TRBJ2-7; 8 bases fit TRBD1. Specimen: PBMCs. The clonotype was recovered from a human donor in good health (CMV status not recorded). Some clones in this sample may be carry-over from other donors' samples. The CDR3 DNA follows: TGTGCCAGCAGCTTGGTGACAGGGGTCGAGCAGTACTTC. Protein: CASSLVTGVEQYF.